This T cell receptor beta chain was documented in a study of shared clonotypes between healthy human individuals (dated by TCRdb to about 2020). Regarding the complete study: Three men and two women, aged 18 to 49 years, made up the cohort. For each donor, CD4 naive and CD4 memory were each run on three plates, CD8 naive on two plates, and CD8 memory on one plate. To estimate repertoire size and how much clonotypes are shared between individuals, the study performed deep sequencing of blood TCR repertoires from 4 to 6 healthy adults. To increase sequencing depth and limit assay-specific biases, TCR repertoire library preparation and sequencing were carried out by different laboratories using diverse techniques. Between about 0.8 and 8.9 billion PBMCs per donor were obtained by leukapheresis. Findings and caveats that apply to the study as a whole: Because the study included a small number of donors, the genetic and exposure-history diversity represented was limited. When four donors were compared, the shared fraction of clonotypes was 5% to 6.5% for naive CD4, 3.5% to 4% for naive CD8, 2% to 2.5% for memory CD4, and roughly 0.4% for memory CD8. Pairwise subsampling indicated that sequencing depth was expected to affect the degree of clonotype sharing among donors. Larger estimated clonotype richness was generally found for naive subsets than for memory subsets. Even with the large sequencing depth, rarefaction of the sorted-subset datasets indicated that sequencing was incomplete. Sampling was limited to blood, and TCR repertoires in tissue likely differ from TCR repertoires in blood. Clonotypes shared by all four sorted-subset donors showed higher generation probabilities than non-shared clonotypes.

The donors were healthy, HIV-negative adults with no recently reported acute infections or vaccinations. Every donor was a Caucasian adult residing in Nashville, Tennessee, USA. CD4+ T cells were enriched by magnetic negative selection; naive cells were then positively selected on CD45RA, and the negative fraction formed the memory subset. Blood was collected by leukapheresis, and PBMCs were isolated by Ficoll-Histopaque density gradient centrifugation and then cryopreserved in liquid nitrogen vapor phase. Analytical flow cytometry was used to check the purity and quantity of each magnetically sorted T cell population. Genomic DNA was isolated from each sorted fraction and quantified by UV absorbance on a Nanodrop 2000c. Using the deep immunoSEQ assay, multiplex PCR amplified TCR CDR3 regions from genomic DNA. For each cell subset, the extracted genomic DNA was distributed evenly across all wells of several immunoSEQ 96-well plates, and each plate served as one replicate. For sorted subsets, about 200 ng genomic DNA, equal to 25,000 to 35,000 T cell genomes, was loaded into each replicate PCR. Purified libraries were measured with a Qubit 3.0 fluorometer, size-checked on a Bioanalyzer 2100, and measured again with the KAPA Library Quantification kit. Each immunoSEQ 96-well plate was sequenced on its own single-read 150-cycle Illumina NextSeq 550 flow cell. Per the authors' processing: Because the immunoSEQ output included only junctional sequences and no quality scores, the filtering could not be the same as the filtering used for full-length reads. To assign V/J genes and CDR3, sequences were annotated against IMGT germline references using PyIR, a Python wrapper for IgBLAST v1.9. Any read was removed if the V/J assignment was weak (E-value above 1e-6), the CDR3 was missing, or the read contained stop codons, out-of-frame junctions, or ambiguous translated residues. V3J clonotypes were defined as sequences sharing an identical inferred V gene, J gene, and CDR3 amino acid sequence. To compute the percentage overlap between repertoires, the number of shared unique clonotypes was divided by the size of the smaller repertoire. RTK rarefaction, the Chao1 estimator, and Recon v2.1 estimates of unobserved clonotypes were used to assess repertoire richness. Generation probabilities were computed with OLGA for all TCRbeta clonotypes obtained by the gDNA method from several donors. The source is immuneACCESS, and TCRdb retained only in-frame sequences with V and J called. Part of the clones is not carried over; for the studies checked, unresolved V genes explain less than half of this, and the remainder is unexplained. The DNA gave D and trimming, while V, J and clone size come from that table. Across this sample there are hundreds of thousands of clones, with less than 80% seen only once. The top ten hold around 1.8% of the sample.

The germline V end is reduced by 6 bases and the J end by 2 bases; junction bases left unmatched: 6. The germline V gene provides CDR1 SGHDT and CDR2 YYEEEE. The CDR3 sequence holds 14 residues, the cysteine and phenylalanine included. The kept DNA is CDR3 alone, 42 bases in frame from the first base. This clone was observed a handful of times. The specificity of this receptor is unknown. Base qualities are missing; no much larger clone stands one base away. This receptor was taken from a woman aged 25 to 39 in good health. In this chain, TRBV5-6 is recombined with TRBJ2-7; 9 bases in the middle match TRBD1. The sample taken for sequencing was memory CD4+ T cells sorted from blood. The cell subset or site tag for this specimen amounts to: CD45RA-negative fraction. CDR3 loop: CASNRRDRAYEQYF. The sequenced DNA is TGTGCCAGCAACCGCCGGGACAGGGCCTACGAGCAGTACTTC.